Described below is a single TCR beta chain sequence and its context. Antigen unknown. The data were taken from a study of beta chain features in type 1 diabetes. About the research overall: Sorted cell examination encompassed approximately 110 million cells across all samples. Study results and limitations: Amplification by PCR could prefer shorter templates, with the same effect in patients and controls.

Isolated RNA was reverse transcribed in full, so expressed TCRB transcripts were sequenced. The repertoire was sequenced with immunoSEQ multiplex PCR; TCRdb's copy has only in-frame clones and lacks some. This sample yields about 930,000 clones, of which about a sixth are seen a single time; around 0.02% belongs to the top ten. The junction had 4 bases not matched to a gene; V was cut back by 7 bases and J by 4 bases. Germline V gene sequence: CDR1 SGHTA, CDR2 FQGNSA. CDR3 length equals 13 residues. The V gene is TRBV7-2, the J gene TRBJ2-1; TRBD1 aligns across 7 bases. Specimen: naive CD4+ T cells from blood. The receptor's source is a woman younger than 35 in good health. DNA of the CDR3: TGTGCCAGCAAGGCAGGGGGTTACAATGAGCAGTTCTTC. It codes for CASKAGGYNEQFF.